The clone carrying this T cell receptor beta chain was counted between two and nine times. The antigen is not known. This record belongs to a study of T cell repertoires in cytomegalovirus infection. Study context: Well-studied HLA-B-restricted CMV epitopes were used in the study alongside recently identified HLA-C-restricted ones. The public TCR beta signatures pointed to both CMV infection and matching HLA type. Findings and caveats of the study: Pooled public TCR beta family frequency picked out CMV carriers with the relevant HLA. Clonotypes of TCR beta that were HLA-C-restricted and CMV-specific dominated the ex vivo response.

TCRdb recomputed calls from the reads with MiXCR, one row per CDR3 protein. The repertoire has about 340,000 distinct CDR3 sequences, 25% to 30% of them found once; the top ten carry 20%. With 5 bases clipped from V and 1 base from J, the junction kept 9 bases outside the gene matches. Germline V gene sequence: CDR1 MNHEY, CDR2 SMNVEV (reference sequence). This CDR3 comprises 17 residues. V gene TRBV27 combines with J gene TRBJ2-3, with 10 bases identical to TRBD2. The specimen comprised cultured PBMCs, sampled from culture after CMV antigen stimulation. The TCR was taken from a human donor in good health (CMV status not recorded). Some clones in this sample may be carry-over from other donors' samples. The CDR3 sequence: CASSQRPGLARTDTQYF. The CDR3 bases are TGTGCCAGCAGTCAGAGACCGGGACTAGCGCGCACAGATACGCAGTATTTT.